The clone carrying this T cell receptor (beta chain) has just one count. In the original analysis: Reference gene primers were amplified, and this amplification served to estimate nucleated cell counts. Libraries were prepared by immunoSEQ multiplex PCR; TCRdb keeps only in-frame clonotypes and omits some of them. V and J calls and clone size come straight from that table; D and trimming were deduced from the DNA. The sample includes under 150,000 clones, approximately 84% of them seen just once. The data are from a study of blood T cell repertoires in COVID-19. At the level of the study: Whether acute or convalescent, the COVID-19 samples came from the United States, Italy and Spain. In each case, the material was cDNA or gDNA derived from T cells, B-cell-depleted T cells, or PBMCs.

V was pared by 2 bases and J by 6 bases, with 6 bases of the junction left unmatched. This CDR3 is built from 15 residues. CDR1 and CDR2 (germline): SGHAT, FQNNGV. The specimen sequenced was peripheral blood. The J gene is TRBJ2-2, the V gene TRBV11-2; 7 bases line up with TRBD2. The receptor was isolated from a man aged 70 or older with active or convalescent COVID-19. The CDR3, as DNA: TGTGCCAGCAGCTTATCCGGGAGCGGGGCCGGGGAGCTGTTTTTT. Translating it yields CASSLSGSGAGELFF.